One sample yielded the 6 T cell receptor beta chains listed below, sequenced in a study of T cell responses to AZD1222 COVID-19 vaccine. Method: immunoSEQ multiplex PCR; TCRdb's copy keeps in-frame clones and lacks some. The data contain 95,000 to 150,000 clones, approximately 90% of them singletons. Sequences were derived from peripheral blood, sampled on day 0 of AZD1222 vaccination. The receptors derive from an adult in good health.

V usage is TRBV29-1 and J usage is TRBJ1-1; D gene unclear. The germline gives CDR1 SQVTM, CDR2 ANQGSEA. This CDR3 has 13 residues. V dropped 3 bases and J dropped 6 bases, with 14 bases sitting between them. This CDR3 reads CSVDSLSGAEAFF. The CDR3 DNA reads TGCAGCGTTGATTCGTTATCAGGTGCTGAAGCTTTCTTT.

The rearrangement links TRBV18 to TRBJ1-4; 8 nucleotides align to TRBD1. Trimming cost V 2 bases and J 7 bases; bases outside gene matches: 0. This CDR3 has 13 residues. Germline values: CDR1 KGHSH, CDR2 LQKENI. CDR3 bases: TGTGCCAGCTCACCAGACAGGGGTGAAAAACTGTTTTTT. As protein: CASSPDRGEKLFF.

Regarding this clone: One end of the junction is discordant with germline, which a read error may explain. The chain couples TRBV7-7 to TRBJ2-2; D perhaps matches TRBD2 (6 bases). CDR3 length equals 15 residues. The germline V gene encodes CDR1 SSHAT and CDR2 FNYEAQ (reference sequence). The CDR3 spells CASSFGTEDTGELFF. CDR3 bases: TGTGCTAGCAGCTTCGGGACTGAGGACACCGGGGAGCTGTTTTTT.

The chain recombines TRBV5-1 with TRBJ1-3; TRBD1 might be the D (6 bases). CDR3 length equals 14 residues. Germline CDR1 SGHRS, CDR2 YFSETQ. Trimming removed 4 bases at V and 3 bases at J, with 11 bases between. The CDR3 DNA reads TGCGCCAGCAGCCCCGGGACAAGTGGAAACACCATATATTTT. Encoded protein: CASSPGTSGNTIYF.

The chain uses TRBV11-2 and TRBJ2-5, with 11 bases that match TRBD2. Looked up from germline, CDR1 is SGHAT and CDR2 is FQNNGV. The trim removed 1 base at V and 6 bases at J, leaving 13 bases unmatched. This CDR3 has 18 residues. CDR3: CASSLGTSGLGGVKTQYF. For the CDR3, the DNA is TGTGCCAGCAGCTTAGGGACTAGCGGGCTCGGGGGGGTGAAGACCCAGTACTTC. Drawing the rest from reference TRBV11-2 and TRBJ2-5, the complete variable domain is EAGVAQSPRYKIIEKRQSVAFWCNPISGHATLYWYQQILGQGPKLLIQFQNNGVVDDSQLPKDRFSAERLKGVDSTLKIQPAKLEDSAVYLCASSLGTSGLGGVKTQYFGPGTRLLVL.

The chain joins TRBV19 to TRBJ2-1; 8 nucleotides agree with TRBD2. The CDR3 loop spans 13 amino acids. Germline lookup yields CDR1 LNHDA and CDR2 SQIVND (reference sequence). Trimming at V came to 4 bases and at J to 10 bases, leaving 6 bases not matched to a gene. The chain's CDR3 is CASSTFSGTEQFF. The DNA for the CDR3 is TGTGCCAGTAGTACTTTTAGCGGGACCGAGCAGTTCTTC.